Sequencing of this T cell receptor beta chain was carried out in a study of blood T cell repertoires in COVID-19. Study information: Acute and convalescent COVID-19 specimens originated in the United States, Italy and Spain. Sample material is recorded as cDNA or gDNA derived from T cells, B-cell-depleted T cells, or PBMCs.

Germline V gene data show CDR1 as MDHEN and CDR2 as SYDVKM. Trimming shortened V by 5 bases and J by 4 bases, and 17 bases separated the two germline ends. The CDR3 contains 15 residues. Original processing methods: Amplification of reference gene primers provided the estimated nucleated cell counts. The method was immunoSEQ multiplex PCR; TCRdb's version includes in-frame clones alone and lacks a portion of them. V and J calls and clone size are given by that table; D and trimming were obtained from the DNA. Of 290,000 or so clones listed, around 87% are singletons. The origin of this receptor is a man in his 70s with acute or convalescent COVID-19. The chain uses TRBV28 and TRBJ1-1; maybe TRBD1 (5 bases). The sample was peripheral blood. The CDR3 is CASSAPRGEATEAFF. CDR3 DNA: TGTGCCAGCAGTGCGCCTCGAGGGGAGGCCACTGAAGCTTTCTTT. Combining the CDR3 with reference TRBV28 and TRBJ1-1 gives the whole variable domain DVKVTQSSRYLVKRTGEKVFLECVQDMDHENMFWYRQDPGLGLRLIYFSYDVKMKEKGDIPEGYSVSREKKERFSLILESASTNQTSMYLCASSAPRGEATEAFFGQGTRLTVV.